The clone carrying this T cell receptor (beta chain) was found a few times. What it binds is unknown. The data are from a study of cytomegalovirus exposure and HLA in healthy donors. Germline CDR1 KGHSH, CDR2 LQKENI. This CDR3 region has 15 residues. Trimming left V 5 bases short and J 7 bases short, with 20 bases between. The PCR was carried out with 60 Vbeta primers and 13 Jbeta primers. TCRdb's copy holds only in-frame clones and misses some; the assay was immunoSEQ multiplex PCR. The sample contains about 120,000 clones, less than 90% of which appear only once. Study-level results: Across donors, sequencing depth was assumed by presence/absence analyses to be roughly uniform. Sequencing artifact likely explains a cluster of highly shared sequence variants.

The chain carries TRBV18 and TRBJ1-1; no reliable D call. This sequence was found in a man in his forties or fifties in good health and CMV-seronegative. Sequenced material: PBMCs. CDR3 loop: CASSISRGTTIEAFF. In DNA form, the CDR3 reads TGTGCCAGCTCAATATCTCGGGGAACCACAATTGAAGCTTTCTTT.